This T cell receptor beta chain emerged from a study of blood T cell repertoires in COVID-19. About the study: Nucleic acid was either cDNA or gDNA, and it came from T cells, B-cell-depleted T cells, or PBMCs.

Here immunoSEQ multiplex PCR was the method, and the copy in TCRdb shows in-frame clones only, minus some. The repertoire holds about 140,000 clones, with roughly 84% as singletons. Living in 20 to 30 US areas, the participants were between 18 and 89 years of age. Within the 2 weeks before study entry, each person in the exposed group met a COVID-19 case. The origin of this receptor is a man between 65 and 85 years old who had been exposed to COVID-19. The sequenced sample was PBMCs or T cells enriched from blood (not recorded which).

For the CDR3, the DNA is TGTGCCAGCAGCGGGACAGGATTTATCAAGGCCCAGCATTTT. It translates to CASSGTGFIKAQHF. The rearrangement uses TRBV27 and TRBJ1-5, with 8 bases identical to TRBD1. The CDR3 has 14 residues. V lost 6 bases to trimming and J lost 11 bases; unmatched junction nucleotides: 12. CDR1 is MNHEY, CDR2 SMNVEV, per germline (reference sequence).